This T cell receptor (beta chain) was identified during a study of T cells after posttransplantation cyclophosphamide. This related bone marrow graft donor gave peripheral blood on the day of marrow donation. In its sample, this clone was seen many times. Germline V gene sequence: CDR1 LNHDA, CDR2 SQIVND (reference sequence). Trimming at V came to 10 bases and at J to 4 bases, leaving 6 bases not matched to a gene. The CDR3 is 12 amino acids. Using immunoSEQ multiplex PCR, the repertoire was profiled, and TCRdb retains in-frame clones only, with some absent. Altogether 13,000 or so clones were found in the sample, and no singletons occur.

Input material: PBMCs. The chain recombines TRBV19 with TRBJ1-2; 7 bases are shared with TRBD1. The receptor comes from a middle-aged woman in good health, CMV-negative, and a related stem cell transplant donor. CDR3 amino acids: CAIRQGGYGYTF. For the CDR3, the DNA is TGTGCCATCCGACAGGGCGGCTATGGCTACACCTTC.